Listed here are 13 T cell receptor beta chains from one sample, sequenced in a study of CD8 T cells in ankylosing spondylitis. TCRdb used MiXCR to reprocess the 5' RACE reads, holding one entry per CDR3 protein. The table shows 310,000 or so distinct CDR3 sequences, with 20% occurring only once. Material: blood, either unsorted or a sorted T cell fraction (not recorded which). These receptors were taken from a male donor with ankylosing spondylitis or in good health (not recorded which).

A few counts support this clonotype. V is TRBV7-6 and J is TRBJ2-1; 7 bases are a match to TRBD1. Germline V gives CDR1 SGHVS, CDR2 FNYEAQ. The CDR3 length is 16 residues. V lost 1 base to trimming and J lost 6 bases; unmatched junction nucleotides: 9. DNA for the CDR3: TGTGCCAGCAGCTTAGGTACAGGGGCGATAATCAATGAGCAGTTCTTC. Translating gives CASSLGTGAIINEQFF.

This clonotype was counted a few times. The chain links TRBV14 to TRBJ1-6, with D possibly being TRBD1 (5 bases). Germline assignment: CDR1 SGHDN and CDR2 FVKESK. V was cut by 5 bases and J by 9 bases, with 14 bases left in between. This CDR3 has 14 amino acids. The CDR3 DNA reads TGTGCCAGCAGCGCCGGGACTCCGAGTTCACCCCTCCACTTT. Translating gives CASSAGTPSSPLHF.

This chain links TRBV12-3 or TRBV12-4 with TRBJ1-1; D not certain. Between the trimmed V and J ends, which lost 2 bases and 3 bases, there was a span of 10 bases. This CDR3 contains 14 residues. The CDR3 nucleotides are TGTGCCAGCAGTTTACGGGGTCGGGACACTGAAGCTTTCTTT. Translation: CASSLRGRDTEAFF.

The chain couples TRBV27 to TRBJ2-7, with D possibly called TRBD1 or TRBD2 (5 bases each). Germline values: CDR1 MNHEY, CDR2 SMNVEV (reference sequence). The CDR3 totals 14 residues. V gave up 5 bases and J gave up 2 bases, with 13 bases separating them. The CDR3 sequence is CASSTIRDPYEQYV. The CDR3 DNA sequence: TGTGCCAGCAGTACTATCAGGGACCCCTACGAGCAGTACGTC.

This clonotype was observed a few times. The V call is TRBV12-3 or TRBV12-4, the J call TRBJ1-6; D not certain. Trimming took off 5 bases at V and 8 bases at J, with 16 bases between the two ends. The CDR3 contains 15 residues. CDR3 bases: TGTGCCAGCAGTCGGGCGTACCGAGATGATTCACCCCTCCACTTT. This encodes CASSRAYRDDSPLHF.

In its sample, this clonotype was seen a few times. The chain couples TRBV12-3 or TRBV12-4 to TRBJ1-2; tentatively, D is TRBD1 (5 bases). The ends were cut back, 4 bases at V and 2 bases at J, with 17 bases in the middle. CDR3 length equals 16 residues. The CDR3 loop reads CASSSPPGRANYGYTF. The CDR3 DNA follows: TGTGCCAGCAGTTCCCCTCCAGGCAGGGCGAACTATGGCTACACCTTC.

This clonotype was seen many times. The rearrangement uses TRBV20-1 and TRBJ2-7, with 9 nucleotides matching TRBD2. This CDR3 region has 13 residues. Germline V gene sequence: CDR1 DFQATT, CDR2 SNEGSKA (reference sequence). V trimming: 4 bases; J trimming: 2 bases; junction bases outside the gene matches: 3. Here the CDR3 DNA reads TGCAGTGCTAAGACTAGCGGTGCCTACGAGCAGTACGTC. Translating it yields CSAKTSGAYEQYV.

This clonotype was observed a handful of times. The gene calls are TRBV7-2 and TRBJ2-1; 11 positions match TRBD2. Trimming took 3 bases from V and 9 from J; bases not matched to a gene: 7. CDR3 length: 15 amino acids. CDR1 and CDR2 from the germline V gene are SGHTA and FQGNSA. The CDR3 spells CASSFNSGGAGEQFF. The DNA for the CDR3 is TGTGCCAGCAGCTTTAATAGCGGGGGGGCCGGTGAGCAGTTCTTC.

The V call is TRBV27, the J call TRBJ2-7; 7 nucleotides align to TRBD2. This CDR3 region has 15 residues. The germline gives CDR1 MNHEY, CDR2 SMNVEV (reference sequence). V trimming: 6 bases; J trimming: 0 bases; junction bases outside the gene matches: 8. The CDR3 DNA reads TGTGCCAGCAGAAACCTAGCGGCAAGCTCCTACGAGCAGTACGTC. Its protein is CASRNLAASSYEQYV.

V is TRBV5-1 and J is TRBJ1-4, with D perhaps TRBD1 (5 bases). The V end was cut by 3 bases, the J end by 8 bases, with 17 bases between. CDR1 SGHRS and CDR2 YFSETQ come from the germline V gene. The CDR3 is 15 residues long. CDR3 in DNA: TGCGCCAGCAGCTCCGGCGGGACCCGAGGAGAAAAACTGTTTTTT. Protein: CASSSGGTRGEKLFF.

The chain recombines TRBV3-1 with TRBJ2-3; no definite D call. V shed 1 base and J shed 0 bases, with 5 bases lying between them. The CDR3 has 14 amino acids. Germline loops: CDR1 LGHDT, CDR2 YNNKEL (reference sequence). The CDR3: CASSQVYSTDTQYF. CDR3 nucleotides: TGTGCCAGCAGCCAAGTCTATAGCACAGATACGCAGTATTTT.

The chain recombines TRBV14 with TRBJ2-1; 10 bases are shared with TRBD2. This CDR3 comprises 19 residues. CDR1 and CDR2 (germline): SGHDN, FVKESK. V gave up 0 bases and J gave up 6 bases; unmatched junction bases: 14. The DNA for the CDR3 is TGTGCCAGCAGCCAAGAGGGCCAACTAGCGGGGATCTATTGCAATGAGCAGTTCTTC. It codes for CASSQEGQLAGIYCNEQFF.

The V call is TRBV29-1, the J call TRBJ1-2; TRBD1 matches at 8 bases. V lost 6 bases to trimming and J lost 6 bases; unmatched junction nucleotides: 9. The length of the CDR3 is 13 residues. Germline CDR1 reads SQVTM; CDR2 reads ANQGSEA. In DNA, the CDR3 is TGCAGCGTCCCCGGACAGGGTCTGCATGGCTACACCTTC. It yields the protein CSVPGQGLHGYTF. Full variable domain (outside the CDR3, taken from reference TRBV29-1 and TRBJ1-2): SAVISQKPSRDICQRGTSLTIQCQVDSQVTMMFWYRQQPGQSLTLIATANQGSEATYESGFVIDKFPISRPNLTFSTLTVSNMSPEDSSIYLCSVPGQGLHGYTFGSGTRLTVV.